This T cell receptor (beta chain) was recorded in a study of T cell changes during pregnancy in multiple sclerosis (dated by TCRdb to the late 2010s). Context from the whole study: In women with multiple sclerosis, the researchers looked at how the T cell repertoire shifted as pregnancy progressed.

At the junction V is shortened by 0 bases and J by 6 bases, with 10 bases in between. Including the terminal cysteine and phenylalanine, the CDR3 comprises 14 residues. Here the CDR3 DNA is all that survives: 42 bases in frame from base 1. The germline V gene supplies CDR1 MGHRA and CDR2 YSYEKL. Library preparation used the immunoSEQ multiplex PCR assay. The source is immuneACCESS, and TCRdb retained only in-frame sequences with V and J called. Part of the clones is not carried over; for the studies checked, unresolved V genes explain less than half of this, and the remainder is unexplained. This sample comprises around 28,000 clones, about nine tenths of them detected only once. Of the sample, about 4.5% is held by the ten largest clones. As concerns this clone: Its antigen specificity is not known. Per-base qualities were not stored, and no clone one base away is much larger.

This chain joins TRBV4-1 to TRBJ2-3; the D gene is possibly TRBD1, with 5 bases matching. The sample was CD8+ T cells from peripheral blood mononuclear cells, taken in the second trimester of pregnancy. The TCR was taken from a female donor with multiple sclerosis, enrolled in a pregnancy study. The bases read TGCGCCAGCAGCCAAGATGGGGCTATTGATACGCAGTATTTT. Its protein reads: CASSQDGAIDTQYF.